This is a list of T cell receptor beta chains from one sample in a study of cytomegalovirus exposure and HLA in healthy donors. Data came from immunoSEQ multiplex PCR; TCRdb stores just in-frame clones and leaves some out. Of about 200,000 clones in the sample, around 84% are singletons; the top ten hold around 1.7%. The sample taken for sequencing was PBMCs. These receptors were collected from a woman aged 18 to 35 in good health and CMV-seronegative. Both conserved end residues are part of each CDR3. The D gene is left open where the match is weak. The size entry is marked missing in some rows and otherwise reads once, few, many or a size class.

>TRBD1|TRBV4-1|once|TRBJ1-2
CASSQVLDRDKLGYTF
TGCGCCAGCAGCCAAGTACTGGACAGGGATAAGTTGGGCTACACCTTC
>.|TRBV7-8|.|TRBJ1-6
CASRTGTGKSPLHF
TGTGCCAGCAGAACCGGTACAGGGAAATCACCCCTCCACTTT
>TRBD1|TRBV20-1|.|TRBJ1-2
CSVSRGSGYTF
TGCAGTGTCTCCAGGGGGTCCGGCTACACCTTC
>.|TRBV5-1|.|TRBJ2-6
CASSLVTGSGANVLTF
TGCGCCAGCAGCTTGGTTACAGGGTCTGGGGCCAACGTCCTGACTTTC
>.|TRBV6-5|once|TRBJ2-3
CASSPPGLSDTQYF
TGTGCCAGCAGTCCCCCAGGGCTCTCAGATACGCAGTATTTT
>TRBD2|TRBV19|.|TRBJ2-1
CASSIDTSGSYDNEQFF
TGTGCCAGTAGTATAGATACTAGCGGGAGTTACGACAATGAGCAGTTCTTC
>TRBD1|TRBV7-2|.|TRBJ1-3
CASSPGTGRVVAGNTIYF
TGTGCCAGCAGCCCTGGGACAGGAAGGGTAGTGGCTGGAAACACCATATATTTT
>TRBD2|TRBV7-9|.|TRBJ2-1
CASSASSGKVEQFF
TGTGCCAGCAGCGCCTCTAGCGGGAAGGTTGAGCAGTTCTTC
>TRBD1|TRBV7-9|.|TRBJ2-3
CASSQRGQGAPTDTQYF
TGTGCCAGCAGCCAACGGGGACAGGGGGCCCCCACAGATACGCAGTATTTT
>.|TRBV4-2|.|TRBJ1-3
CASSQEAGWGNTIYF
TGTGCCAGCAGCCAAGAGGCGGGGTGGGGAAACACCATATATTTT
>.|TRBV29-1|.|TRBJ2-7
CSALDSYEQYF
TGCAGCGCCCTAGACAGCTACGAGCAGTACTTC
>TRBD1|TRBV11-3|.|TRBJ2-1
CASSPTGTGLGEQFF
TGTGCCAGCAGCCCTACCGGGACAGGGCTAGGGGAGCAGTTCTTC
>TRBD2|TRBV7-2|.|TRBJ2-1
CASSPLLLAGGHNEQFF
TGTGCCAGCAGCCCTTTGCTATTAGCGGGAGGGCACAATGAGCAGTTCTTC
>TRBD1|TRBV28|.|TRBJ1-1
CASSVQGVNTEAFF
TGTGCCAGCAGTGTCCAGGGGGTGAACACTGAAGCTTTCTTT
>.|TRBV7-2|.|TRBJ2-1
CASSVAGSLNNEQFF
TGTGCCAGCAGCGTAGCCGGGAGTCTGAACAATGAGCAGTTCTTC
>TRBD2|TRBV4-1|.|TRBJ2-1
CASSQADASGLFNEQFF
TGCGCCAGCAGCCAAGCAGATGCTAGCGGGTTGTTCAATGAGCAGTTCTTC
>TRBD2|TRBV27|.|TRBJ2-5
CASSLRAGQETQYF
TGTGCCAGCAGTTTACGAGCGGGACAAGAGACCCAGTACTTC
>TRBD2|TRBV5-8|.|TRBJ2-1
CASSLDGLAGFNEQFF
TGTGCCAGCAGCTTGGACGGACTAGCGGGATTCAATGAGCAGTTCTTC
>TRBD2|TRBV11-2|.|TRBJ2-3
CASSLGSVAGVADTQYF
TGTGCCAGCAGCTTAGGCTCTGTAGCGGGAGTGGCAGATACGCAGTATTTT
>TRBD2|TRBV9|.|TRBJ2-2
CASSGTLTRLAGGAGELFF
TGTGCCAGCAGCGGAACCCTAACCAGACTAGCGGGAGGCGCCGGGGAGCTGTTTTTT
>TRBD2|TRBV29-1|once|TRBJ2-1
CSVWTSGRGDEQFF
TGCAGCGTTTGGACTAGCGGGAGAGGCGATGAGCAGTTCTTC
>.|TRBV20-1|.|TRBJ1-2
CSATLSRGYTF
TGCAGTGCTACCCTAAGCCGTGGCTACACCTTC
>TRBD2|TRBV5-1|.|TRBJ2-7
CASSAREGPYEQYF
TGCGCCAGCAGTGCGCGGGAGGGTCCCTACGAGCAGTACTTC
>.|TRBV9|.|TRBJ2-1
CATGGYGYEQFF
TGTGCCACCGGGGGATACGGGTATGAGCAGTTCTTC
>.|TRBV9|.|TRBJ2-1
CASSVSGSSYNEQFF
TGTGCCAGCAGCGTATCCGGGAGCTCCTACAATGAGCAGTTCTTC
>TRBD1|TRBV4-3|.|TRBJ2-7
CASSQGDRGGGYEQYF
TGCGCCAGCAGCCAAGGGGACAGGGGGGGAGGCTACGAGCAGTACTTC
>.|TRBV18|.|TRBJ2-7
CASSPDSNYEQYF
TGTGCCAGCTCACCAGACAGTAACTACGAGCAGTACTTC
>.|TRBV7-2|.|TRBJ2-3
CASSSTGYTQYF
TGTGCCAGCAGCTCCACAGGGTATACGCAGTATTTT
>.|TRBV2|few|TRBJ2-2
CASQRVMTGELFF
TGTGCCAGCCAGCGGGTAATGACCGGGGAGCTGTTTTTT
>.|TRBV4-1|.|TRBJ2-5
CASSPERTVVGTQYF
TGCGCCAGCAGTCCTGAGCGGACTGTGGTCGGGACCCAGTACTTC
>TRBD2|TRBV6-5|.|TRBJ2-1
CASSGGTFFLDEQFF
TGTGCCAGCTCCGGGGGGACTTTCTTTTTGGATGAGCAGTTCTTC
>.|TRBV7-9|once|TRBJ1-5
CASSLQGGGNQPQHF
TGTGCCAGCAGCTTACAAGGGGGGGGCAATCAGCCCCAGCATTTT
>TRBD1|TRBV5-4|.|TRBJ2-1
CASRPTGVNEQFF
TGTGCCAGCAGGCCCACAGGGGTCAATGAGCAGTTCTTC
>.|TRBV19|.|TRBJ1-5
CASSIMQANQPQHF
TGTGCCAGTAGTATAATGCAGGCTAATCAGCCCCAGCATTTT
>.|TRBV4-3|.|TRBJ1-3
CASSQDLRGPGNTIYF
TGCGCCAGCAGCCAAGATTTGCGGGGGCCTGGAAACACCATATATTTT
>TRBD1|TRBV28|.|TRBJ1-5
CASSLTVEGQGGRNQPQHF
TGTGCCAGCAGCCTAACGGTCGAGGGGCAGGGGGGACGCAATCAGCCCCAGCATTTT
>.|TRBV2|.|TRBJ2-1
CASSVGTGYNEQFF
TGTGCCAGCAGTGTGGGAACGGGGTACAATGAGCAGTTCTTC
>TRBD2|TRBV5-1|few|TRBJ2-3
CASTPSGSGNTDTQYF
TGCGCCAGCACCCCTAGCGGGAGCGGCAACACAGATACGCAGTATTTT